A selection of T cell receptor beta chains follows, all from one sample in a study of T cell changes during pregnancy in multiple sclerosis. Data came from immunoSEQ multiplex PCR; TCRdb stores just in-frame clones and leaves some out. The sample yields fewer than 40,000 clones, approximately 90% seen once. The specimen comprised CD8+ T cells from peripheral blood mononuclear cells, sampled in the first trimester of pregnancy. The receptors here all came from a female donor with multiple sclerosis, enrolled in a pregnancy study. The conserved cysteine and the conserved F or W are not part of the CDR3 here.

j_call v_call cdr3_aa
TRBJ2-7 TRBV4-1 ASSRDRGLYEQY
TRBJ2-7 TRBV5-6 ASSLRLAGTSYEQY
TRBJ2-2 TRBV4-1 ASSRAGLADTGELF
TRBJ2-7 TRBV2 ASTWPGVVDEQY
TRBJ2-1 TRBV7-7 ASSLSMRSAYNEQF
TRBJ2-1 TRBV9 ASSVSGTSYNEQF
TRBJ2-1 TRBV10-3 AIGTSGDNEQF
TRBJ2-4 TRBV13 ASSLGRGDIQY
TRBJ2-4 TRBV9 ASSPRGGGQNIQY
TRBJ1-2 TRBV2 ASTNTGSGYT
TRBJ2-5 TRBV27 ASSLSRGGTQY
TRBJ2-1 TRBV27 ASTTPDSVAVNEQF
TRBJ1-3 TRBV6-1 ASSEWVSYRGPGNTIY
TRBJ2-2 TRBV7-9 ASSLRGTGELF
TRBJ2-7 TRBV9 ASSGRASEQY
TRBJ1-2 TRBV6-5 ASSYSPGPAGFGYT
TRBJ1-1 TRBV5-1 ASSLGGQGVNTEAF
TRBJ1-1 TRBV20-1 SAGHFEAF
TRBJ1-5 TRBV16 ASSLDGVNQPQH
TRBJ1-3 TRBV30 AWEEMGQVSGNTIY
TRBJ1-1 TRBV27 ASRNRGMGRTEAF
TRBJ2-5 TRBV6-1 ASSGGQGMETQY
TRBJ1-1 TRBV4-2 ASSQGTGDYTEAF
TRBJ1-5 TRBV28 ASTPQLGDQPQH
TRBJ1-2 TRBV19 ASSIDNRGYGYT
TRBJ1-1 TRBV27 ASRKQGYPEAF
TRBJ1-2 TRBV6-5 ASSYWTGSGYT
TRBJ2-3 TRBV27 ASSFYLGGSTDTQY
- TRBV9 ASSVGDKSYEQY
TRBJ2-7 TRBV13 ASSPRDRGYEQY
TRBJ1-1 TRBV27 ASSQENEAF
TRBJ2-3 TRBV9 ASSVGSSGSIADTQY
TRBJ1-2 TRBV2 ASITDRARGYT
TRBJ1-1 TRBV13 ASSPRVETEAF
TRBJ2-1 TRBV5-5 ASSLEQISYNEQF
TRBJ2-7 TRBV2 ASSLAYEQY
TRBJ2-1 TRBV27 ASSPGKYSYNEQF
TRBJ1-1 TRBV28 ASSSGGTNTEAF
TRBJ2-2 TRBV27 ASSLSYWEFGGELF
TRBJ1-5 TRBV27 ASSLGADYSNQPQH
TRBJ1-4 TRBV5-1 ASSLDQGWEKLF
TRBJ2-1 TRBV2 ASRDGTGATTYNEQF
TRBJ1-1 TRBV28 ASSLIRQVRTEAF
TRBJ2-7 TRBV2 ASNRDRGYEQY
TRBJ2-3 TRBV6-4 ASSGTGGATDTQY
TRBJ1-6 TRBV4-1 ASSHRTGDLGNSPLH
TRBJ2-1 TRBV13 ASSLSEWAYNEQF
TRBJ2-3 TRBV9 ASSEILAGETDTQY
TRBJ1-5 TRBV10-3 AISTDSSNQPQH
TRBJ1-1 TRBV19 AIGQGTEAF
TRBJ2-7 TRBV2 ASIAGSYEQY
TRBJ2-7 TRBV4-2 ASSQESGSSYEQY
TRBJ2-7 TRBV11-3 ASSSDRGITEQY
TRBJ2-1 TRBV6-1 ASSEGREFSNEQF